A selection of T cell receptor beta chains follows, all from one sample in a study of T cell repertoires in cytomegalovirus infection. One entry per CDR3 protein, called by TCRdb with MiXCR from the reads. The repertoire holds some 500,000 distinct CDR3 sequences, with around 40% as singletons. These receptors' targets are unknown. Sample: cultured PBMCs, taken from culture after CMV antigen stimulation. The receptors here all came from a human donor in good health (CMV status not recorded). Some clones in this sample may be carry-over from other donors' samples. Each CDR3 is given with its conserved first and last residue. D genes are given only for firm matches. For some rows the clone size is stated as once, few or many, or as a class when expanded; others skip it.

>TRBJ2-7|TRBV18|.|TRBD2
CASSQGTSGSSYEQYF
TGTGCCAGCTCACAGGGGACTAGCGGGAGTTCCTACGAGCAGTACTTC
>TRBJ2-2|TRBV12-3/TRBV12-4|.|.
CASSRRTESGELFF
TGTGCCAGCAGTCGCAGGACAGAGTCCGGGGAGCTGTTTTTT
>TRBJ1-4|TRBV12-3/TRBV12-4|.|.
CASSLGDHEKLFF
TGTGCCAGCAGTTTGGGGGACCATGAAAAACTGTTTTTT
>TRBJ2-7|TRBV12-3/TRBV12-4|.|.
CASSLVQSDEQYF
TGTGCCAGCAGTTTGGTACAGTCCGACGAGCAGTACTTC
>TRBJ2-3|TRBV7-9|few|.
CASSHRRIAMSDTQYF
TGTGCCAGCAGCCACAGGAGGATAGCCATGTCGGATACGCAGTATTTT
>TRBJ2-7|TRBV7-2|few|.
CASSLTQYEQYF
TGTGCCAGCAGCTTAACCCAATACGAGCAGTACTTC
>TRBJ1-2|TRBV6-5|.|TRBD1
CASSYLGTGGHHYGYTF
TGTGCCAGCAGTTACCTTGGGACAGGGGGTCATCACTATGGCTACACCTTC
>TRBJ2-1|TRBV27|.|TRBD2
CASSSPGTSGRTEQFF
TGTGCCAGCAGTTCCCCGGGGACTAGCGGGAGGACTGAGCAGTTCTTC
>TRBJ2-3|TRBV4-1|.|TRBD2
CASSQTFGLVGTDTQYF
TGCGCCAGCAGCCAAACATTCGGACTAGTGGGAACGGATACGCAGTATTTT
>TRBJ1-5|TRBV2|.|.
CASSPPQGQPQHF
TGTGCCAGCAGTCCCCCTCAGGGACAGCCCCAGCATTTT
>TRBJ1-1|TRBV6-5|many|.
CASSYPGDTEAFF
TGTGCCAGCAGTTACCCAGGGGACACTGAAGCTTTCTTT
>TRBJ1-6|TRBV7-9|.|TRBD1
CATMDRGFNSPLHF
TGTGCCACCATGGACAGGGGATTTAATTCACCCCTCCACTTT
>TRBJ2-7|TRBV7-2|.|TRBD2
CASSSTSGRDYEQYF
TGTGCCAGCAGCTCAACTTCCGGGAGGGACTACGAGCAGTACTTC
>TRBJ2-1|TRBV12-3/TRBV12-4|few|.
CASTLRRGPNNEQFF
TGTGCCAGCACACTGAGACGGGGTCCTAACAATGAGCAGTTCTTC
>TRBJ1-2|TRBV7-2|many|.
CASSSPRRGTDGYTF
TGTGCCAGCAGCTCTCCAAGGCGGGGGACGGATGGCTACACCTTC
>TRBJ1-6|TRBV20-1|many|TRBD1
CSAQEVGQTNSPLHF
TGCAGTGCTCAAGAGGTGGGACAGACGAATTCACCCCTCCACTTT
>TRBJ2-2|TRBV11-2|.|.
CASSPGTPGVTGELFF
TGTGCCAGCAGCCCGGGGACGCCCGGGGTTACCGGGGAGCTGTTTTTT
>TRBJ2-3|TRBV29-1|.|.
CSAGTNGADTQYF
TGCAGCGCCGGGACCAACGGCGCAGATACGCAGTATTTT
>TRBJ1-4|TRBV6-6|once|TRBD1
CASSSTRQGEKLFF
TGTGCCAGCAGTTCCACCCGACAGGGTGAAAAACTGTTTTTT
>TRBJ1-1|TRBV11-2|few|TRBD1
CASSSISGQGRLEAFF
TGTGCCAGCAGCTCCATCTCGGGACAGGGGAGACTAGAAGCTTTCTTT
>TRBJ2-2|TRBV12-3/TRBV12-4|.|TRBD2
CASSLTSGSYTGELFF
TGTGCCAGCAGTTTGACTAGCGGGAGTTACACCGGGGAGCTGTTTTTT
>TRBJ2-3|TRBV7-9|few|.
CASSLGRGGINTDTQYF
TGTGCCAGCAGCTTAGGTCGGGGCGGGATTAACACAGATACGCAGTATTTT
>TRBJ2-1|TRBV7-6|few|TRBD1
CASSQYRGASYNEQFF
TGTGCCAGCAGCCAATACAGGGGTGCCTCCTACAATGAGCAGTTCTTC
>TRBJ2-1|TRBV12-5|.|TRBD2
CASALAGGNEQFF
TGTGCTAGTGCCCTAGCGGGAGGGAATGAGCAGTTCTTC
>TRBJ2-3|TRBV7-6|few|TRBD2
CASSPPPRGGATDTQYF
TGTGCCAGCAGCCCCCCTCCCCGCGGGGGGGCCACAGATACGCAGTATTTT
>TRBJ2-5|TRBV30|.|TRBD2
CALEAFSGSSGGETQYF
TGTGCCTTGGAGGCCTTTAGCGGGAGTTCTGGTGGGGAGACCCAGTACTTC